The T cell receptor (beta chain) under discussion was sequenced for a study of graft-versus-host responses after intestinal transplantation. Points from the study as a whole: Some GvH clones were seen earlier in gut or blood, suggesting intestinal origin.

A note on this clone: Its antigen is as yet unknown. At one end the junction does not follow the germline gene, possibly because of a read error. The same CDR3 arises from other DNA sequences in this sample as well.

Here immunoSEQ multiplex PCR was the method, and the copy in TCRdb shows in-frame clones only, minus some. The sample has 100,000 to 120,000 clones, 90% to 95% seen once. Germline V gives CDR1 MGHRA, CDR2 YSYEKL. The CDR3 has 14 residues. This sequence joins TRBV4-1 and TRBJ1-1; tentatively, D is TRBD1 (5 bases). The sequence derives from a human donor who received an intestinal transplant. This specimen consisted of unstimulated CD8+ T cells sorted from spleen or lymph node cells, obtained before intestinal transplant. CDR3 in DNA: TGCGCCAGCAGCCAAGTGGAGGGGAACACTGAAGCTTTCTTC. Translation: CASSQVEGNTEAFF.